These 27 T cell receptor beta chains were sequenced from one sample in a study of blood T cell repertoires in COVID-19. Here immunoSEQ multiplex PCR was the method, and the copy in TCRdb shows in-frame clones only, minus some. Of 55,000 to 65,000 clones listed, about 90% are singletons. Input material: peripheral blood. Receptors originate from a man aged 60 to 69 with acute or convalescent COVID-19.

V and J are TRBV5-5 and TRBJ1-3; unclear D gene. This CDR3 is built from 15 residues. The V and J ends lost 1 base and 4 bases respectively, with 12 bases between them. Germline-derived CDR1 and CDR2 are SGHKS and YYEKEE (reference sequence). The CDR3 is CASSLSHGGGNTIYF. For the CDR3, the DNA is TGTGCCAGCAGCTTGTCCCACGGAGGGGGAAACACCATATATTTT.

V and J are TRBV5-1 and TRBJ2-2; 14 bases are a match to TRBD2. V trimming: 3 bases; J trimming: 5 bases; junction bases outside the gene matches: 3. Germline values: CDR1 SGHRS, CDR2 YFSETQ. This CDR3 has 16 amino acids. CDR3 DNA sequence: TGCGCCAGCAGCTCGGGACTAGCGGGAGTTACCGGGGAGCTGTTTTTT. Translation: CASSSGLAGVTGELFF. The full variable domain, rest sourced from reference TRBV5-1 and TRBJ2-2, is KAGVTQTPRYLIKTRGQQVTLSCSPISGHRSVSWYQQTPGQGLQFLFEYFSETQRNKGNFPGRFSGRQFSNSRSEMNVSTLELGDSALYLCASSSGLAGVTGELFFGEGSRLTVL.

The chain employs TRBV15 and TRBJ2-4; 10 bases map to TRBD2. The CDR3 length is 15 residues. The trim removed 1 base at V and 7 bases at J, leaving 4 bases unmatched. Per germline, CDR1 LNHNV and CDR2 YYDKDF (reference sequence). For the CDR3, the DNA is TGTGCCACCAGCAGAGGGGGTAGCGGGAGGAACATTCAGTACTTC. It specifies CATSRGGSGRNIQYF.

The genes are TRBV6-5 and TRBJ2-3, with TRBD1 matching 8 bases. The CDR3 sequence is 14 residues long. V dropped 7 bases and J dropped 0; count of bases not matched to a gene: 3. Germline CDR1 MNHEY, CDR2 SVGAGI. CDR3 protein: CASTRDRSTDTQYF. The CDR3 DNA is TGTGCCAGCACCAGGGACAGGAGCACAGATACGCAGTATTTT.

CDR3 bases: TGTGCCTGGAGTATACCTTTCAGGGGAATCAGTCAGCCCCAGCATTTT. Its protein product is CAWSIPFRGISQPQHF. The chain couples TRBV30 to TRBJ1-5; the D gene is possibly TRBD1 (6 bases). The CDR3 extends over 16 amino acids. CDR1 and CDR2 from the germline V gene are GTSNPN and SVGIG (reference sequence). The ends were cut back, 2 bases at V and 6 bases at J, with 20 bases in the middle.

This chain connects TRBV5-5 to TRBJ2-7; 8 bases align to TRBD2. Unmatched junction bases numbered 3, after V lost 2 bases and J lost 2 bases. Germline CDR1 and CDR2: SGHKS and YYEKEE (reference sequence). The CDR3 runs 14 residues. The CDR3 nucleotides are TGTGCCAGCAGCTTCGGGGGGGGACCCTACGAGCAGTACTTC. Its translation is CASSFGGGPYEQYF.

The V and J genes are TRBV5-6 and TRBJ2-1, with 15 nucleotides matching TRBD2. The CDR3 spans 17 residues. J was trimmed by 8 bases and V by 4 bases; bases with no gene match: 10. Germline V CDR1 and CDR2: SGHDT, YYEEEE. The CDR3 DNA is TGTGCCAGCAGCCCGGGACTAGCGGGAGGAAGGGGAGATGAGCAGTTCTTC. Encoded protein: CASSPGLAGGRGDEQFF.

V is TRBV5-8 and J is TRBJ1-1, with D maybe TRBD1 (6 bases). CDR1 is SGHTS, CDR2 YDEGEE, per germline. With 4 bases removed from V and 0 bases from J, the gap between germline ends came to 16 bases. The CDR3 consists of 16 residues. As DNA, the CDR3 is TGTGCCAGCAGCCCGGGGGGGCGGATCATGAACACTGAAGCTTTCTTT. Translation: CASSPGGRIMNTEAFF.

The V gene is TRBV11-2, the J gene TRBJ2-1; D is possibly TRBD1 (6 bases). CDR3 length: 15 amino acids. Germline CDR1 SGHAT, CDR2 FQNNGV. The germline V and J ends were trimmed by 2 bases and 4 bases, with 12 bases remaining between them. The CDR3 DNA follows: TGTGCCAGCAGCTTAAGTCAGGGGATTTACAATGAGCAGTTCTTC. Its translation is CASSLSQGIYNEQFF.

The gene calls are TRBV15 and TRBJ2-2; no definite D call. Germline lookup yields CDR1 LNHNV and CDR2 YYDKDF (reference sequence). The CDR3 totals 15 residues. V was shortened by 0 bases and J by 2 bases, with 7 bases between the two germline ends. The CDR3 DNA follows: TGTGCCACCAGCAGAGACAGGTCCAACACCGGGGAGCTGTTTTTT. This codes for CATSRDRSNTGELFF.

V usage is TRBV4-2 and J usage is TRBJ1-4; perhaps TRBD1 as D (5 bases). The CDR3 consists of 15 residues. The germline CDR1 and CDR2 sequences are LGHNA and YNFKEQ. V was cut by 0 bases and J by 8 bases, with 13 bases left in between. For the CDR3, the DNA is TGTGCCAGCAGCCAAGAGCTGCGAAGGGGCGAAAAACTGTTTTTT. Translation: CASSQELRRGEKLFF.

The chain employs TRBV5-1 and TRBJ2-3; TRBD1 aligns across 7 bases. The V gene's germline CDR1 is SGHRS and CDR2 YFSETQ. CDR3 length: 13 residues. The trim removed 1 base at V and 5 bases at J, leaving 1 base unmatched. CDR3 nucleotide sequence: TGCGCCAGCAGCTTGAACAGGGGAGATACGCAGTATTTT. This encodes CASSLNRGDTQYF.

This chain links TRBV7-2 with TRBJ2-1, with TRBD1 matching 8 bases. The CDR3 length is 15 residues. CDR1 and CDR2 (germline): SGHTA, FQGNSA. The V and J ends lost 1 base and 7 bases, in that order; junction bases with no gene match: 6. The CDR3 protein is CASSLGSGGGNEQFF. Written as DNA, the CDR3 is TGTGCCAGCAGCTTAGGGTCAGGGGGCGGGAATGAGCAGTTCTTC.

The chain has TRBV28 and TRBJ2-2; possibly TRBD1 for D (5 bases). CDR1 is MDHEN, CDR2 SYDVKM, per germline. The CDR3 spans 15 residues. Trimming cost V 5 bases and J 1 base, with 11 bases left between them. The CDR3 DNA reads TGTGCCAGCAGTATTTTACAGGAGAACACCGGGGAGCTGTTTTTT. It codes for CASSILQENTGELFF.

V gene TRBV5-1 combines with J gene TRBJ2-7, with D tentatively TRBD1 (5 bases). The CDR3 sequence is 14 residues long. The germline V gene has CDR1 SGHRS and CDR2 YFSETQ. Trimming left V 0 bases short and J 0 bases short, with 7 bases between. The chain's CDR3 is CASSLGQFSYEQYF. The CDR3 region has the DNA TGCGCCAGCAGCTTGGGACAGTTCTCCTACGAGCAGTACTTC. Full variable domain (rest looked up from reference TRBV5-1 and TRBJ2-7): KAGVTQTPRYLIKTRGQQVTLSCSPISGHRSVSWYQQTPGQGLQFLFEYFSETQRNKGNFPGRFSGRQFSNSRSEMNVSTLELGDSALYLCASSLGQFSYEQYFGPGTRLTVT.

This chain links TRBV30 with TRBJ1-1, with D maybe TRBD1 (5 bases). CDR3 length equals 11 residues. The germline V gene has CDR1 GTSNPN and CDR2 SVGIG (reference sequence). Trimming removed 3 bases at V and 6 bases at J, with 8 bases between. CDR3 loop: CAWRQEAEAFF. The CDR3 coding sequence is TGTGCCTGGAGACAGGAAGCTGAAGCTTTCTTT.

The chain combines TRBV6-5 with TRBJ1-4; perhaps TRBD1 as D (6 bases). Germline V gives CDR1 MNHEY, CDR2 SVGAGI. V was cut by 5 bases and J by 8 bases, with 18 bases left in between. The CDR3 runs 15 residues. The CDR3: CASSPRGGAREKLFF. The CDR3 coding sequence is TGTGCCAGCAGTCCTCGGGGGGGGGCGAGGGAAAAACTGTTTTTT.

The V and J genes are TRBV30 and TRBJ2-7; tentatively, D is TRBD1 (5 bases). V was pared by 1 base and J by 4 bases, with 8 bases between. Per germline, CDR1 GTSNPN and CDR2 SVGIG (reference sequence). This CDR3 spans 12 amino acids. The CDR3 DNA follows: TGTGCCTGGAGTGCACAGGCGTACGAGCAGTACTTC. Residues: CAWSAQAYEQYF.

The J gene is TRBJ2-5, the V gene TRBV28; 10 nucleotides align to TRBD1. CDR3 length: 15 amino acids. Losses at the gene ends were 6 bases for V and 4 bases for J; bases not matched to a gene: 8. Per the germline V gene, CDR1 is MDHEN and CDR2 is SYDVKM. The CDR3 DNA reads as TGTGCCAGCAGAGAAGGGACAGGGGCTGGAGAGACCCAGTACTTC. It codes for CASREGTGAGETQYF.

The chain joins TRBV2 to TRBJ2-1, with 11 nucleotides matching TRBD2. The CDR3 spans 23 residues. V was clipped by 4 bases and J by 2 bases; unmatched bases: 25. Germline CDR1 and CDR2: SNHLY and FYNNEI. The CDR3 DNA follows: TGTGCCAGCAGTGTAGTGGACGGGAGGAGGACTAGCGGGTCTCATACGGCCTACAATGAGCAGTTCTTC. Its translation: CASSVVDGRRTSGSHTAYNEQFF. The full variable domain, its missing parts supplied by reference TRBV2 and TRBJ2-1, is EPEVTQTPSHQVTQMGQEVILRCVPISNHLYFYWYRQILGQKVEFLVSFYNNEISEKSEIFDDQFSVERPDGSNFTLKIRSTKLEDSAMYFCASSVVDGRRTSGSHTAYNEQFFGPGTRLTVL.

This chain joins TRBV28 and TRBJ2-4; D gene unclear. The CDR3 loop spans 13 amino acids. Germline CDR1 MDHEN, CDR2 SYDVKM. The V end lost 5 bases, the J end lost 9 bases, and 14 bases lay between the germline ends. Here the CDR3 DNA reads TGTGCCAGCAGTGCCCCCCTGAGAAGCATTCAGTACTTC. This gives the protein CASSAPLRSIQYF.

About this clone: Other DNA sequences within the sample encode an identical CDR3. V and J are TRBV7-2 and TRBJ2-3; TRBD2 might be the D (5 bases). The CDR3 runs 15 residues. Trimming removed 5 bases at V and 3 bases at J, with 15 bases between. Germline CDR1 is SGHTA and CDR2 is FQGNSA. CDR3 loop: CASSPDRGKTDTQYF. DNA for the CDR3: TGTGCCAGCAGCCCAGACCGGGGAAAGACAGATACGCAGTATTTT.

The CDR3 loop reads CASSFSITGELFF. For the CDR3, the DNA is TGTGCCAGCAGCTTCTCTATTACCGGGGAGCTGTTTTTT. This chain connects TRBV7-3 to TRBJ2-2; D remains ambiguous. CDR1 SGHTA and CDR2 FQGTGA come from the germline V gene. The germline V and J ends were trimmed by 3 bases and 5 bases, with 7 bases remaining between them. The CDR3 contains 13 residues.

V usage is TRBV7-3 and J usage is TRBJ1-5; D not resolved. Germline CDR1 reads SGHTA; CDR2 reads FQGTGA. The CDR3 extends over 16 amino acids. Trimming left V 2 bases short and J 0 bases short, with 11 bases between. The CDR3 is CASSLERAYSNQPQHF. CDR3 nucleotides: TGTGCCAGCAGCTTAGAGAGGGCCTATAGCAATCAGCCCCAGCATTTT.

This chain's CDR3 is CASSSRTGGATGELFF. CDR3 nucleotide sequence: TGCGCCAGCAGCTCCCGGACAGGGGGAGCAACCGGGGAGCTGTTTTTT. This chain links TRBV5-1 with TRBJ2-2, with TRBD1 identical over 10 bases. CDR3 length equals 16 residues. Germline lookup yields CDR1 SGHRS and CDR2 YFSETQ. V gave up 3 bases and J gave up 5 bases; unmatched junction bases: 7.

The chain recombines TRBV10-1 with TRBJ2-1, with D possibly being TRBD1 (6 bases). The CDR3 has 13 amino acids. Trimming pared 5 bases from V and 10 bases from J, leaving 15 bases between. CDR1 WNHNN and CDR2 SYGVQD come from the germline V gene (reference sequence). The CDR3 loop reads CASSLGARVEQFF. CDR3 DNA: TGCGCCAGCAGTCTGGGGGCAAGAGTGGAGCAGTTCTTC.

The CDR3 loop reads CASAPPNYNSPLHF. CDR3 coding DNA: TGTGCCAGCGCCCCCCCTAACTATAATTCACCCCTCCACTTT. V gene TRBV25-1 combines with J gene TRBJ1-6, with D hard to call. The V end was cut by 8 bases, the J end by 3 bases, with 11 bases between. Germline CDR1 is MGHDK and CDR2 is SYGVNS. CDR3 length: 14 amino acids.